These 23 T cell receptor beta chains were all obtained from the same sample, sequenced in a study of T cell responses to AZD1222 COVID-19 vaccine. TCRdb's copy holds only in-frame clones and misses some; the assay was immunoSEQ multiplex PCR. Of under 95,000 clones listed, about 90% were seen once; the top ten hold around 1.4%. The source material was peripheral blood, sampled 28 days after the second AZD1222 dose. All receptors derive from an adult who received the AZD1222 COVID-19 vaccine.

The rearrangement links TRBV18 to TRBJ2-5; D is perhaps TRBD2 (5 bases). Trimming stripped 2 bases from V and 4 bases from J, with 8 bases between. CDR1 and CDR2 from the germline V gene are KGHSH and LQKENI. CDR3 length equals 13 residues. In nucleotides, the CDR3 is TGTGCCAGCTCACCAGGACTGGTAGAGACCCAGTACTTC. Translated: CASSPGLVETQYF.

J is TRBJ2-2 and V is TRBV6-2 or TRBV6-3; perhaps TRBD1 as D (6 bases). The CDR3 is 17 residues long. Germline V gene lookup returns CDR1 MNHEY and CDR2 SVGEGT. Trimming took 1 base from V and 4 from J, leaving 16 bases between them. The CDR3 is CASSYFPGDASTGELFF. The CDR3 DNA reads TGTGCCAGCAGTTACTTTCCAGGGGATGCTAGCACCGGGGAGCTGTTTTTT.

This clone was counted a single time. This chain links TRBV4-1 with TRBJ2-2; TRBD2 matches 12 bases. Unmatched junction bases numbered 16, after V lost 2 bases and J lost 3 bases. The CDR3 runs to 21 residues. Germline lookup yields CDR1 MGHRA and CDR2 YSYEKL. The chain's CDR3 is CASSQRRLLAGGQKDTGELFF. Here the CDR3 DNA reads TGCGCCAGCAGCCAACGCCGCTTACTAGCGGGGGGCCAAAAAGACACCGGGGAGCTGTTTTTT.

The DNA of the CDR3 is TGTGCAGCAGGGAGCACAGATACGCAGTATTTT. Residues: CAAGSTDTQYF. J is TRBJ2-3 and V is TRBV19; tentatively, D is TRBD1 (5 bases). Per the germline V gene, CDR1 is LNHDA and CDR2 is SQIVND (reference sequence). This CDR3 is 11 amino acids long.

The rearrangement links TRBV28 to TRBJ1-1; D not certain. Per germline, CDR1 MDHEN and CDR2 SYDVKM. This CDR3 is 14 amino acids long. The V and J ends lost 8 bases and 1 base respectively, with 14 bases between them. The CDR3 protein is CASVWGGSNTEAFF. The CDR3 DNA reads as TGTGCCAGCGTTTGGGGAGGGTCGAACACTGAAGCTTTCTTT.

CDR3 nucleotides: TGTGCCAGCAGTACCGGGGGAACCTACGAGCAGTACTTC. This sequence encodes CASSTGGTYEQYF. This chain joins TRBV28 and TRBJ2-7, with D possibly matching TRBD2 (6 bases). The V and J ends lost 5 bases and 2 bases respectively, with 10 bases between them. From germline, CDR1 is MDHEN and CDR2 SYDVKM. The CDR3 runs 13 residues.

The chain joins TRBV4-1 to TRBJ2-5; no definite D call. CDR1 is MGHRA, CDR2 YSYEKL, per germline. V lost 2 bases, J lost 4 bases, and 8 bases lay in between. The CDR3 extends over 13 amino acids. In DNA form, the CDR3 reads TGCGCCAGCAGCCAATTTAGAGGAGAGACCCAGTACTTC. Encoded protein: CASSQFRGETQYF.

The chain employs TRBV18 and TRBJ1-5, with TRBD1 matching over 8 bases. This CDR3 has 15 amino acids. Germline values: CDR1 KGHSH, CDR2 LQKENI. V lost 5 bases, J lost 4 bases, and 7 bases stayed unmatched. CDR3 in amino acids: CASSSRDRINQPQHF. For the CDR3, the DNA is TGTGCCAGCTCATCCCGGGACAGGATAAATCAGCCCCAGCATTTT.

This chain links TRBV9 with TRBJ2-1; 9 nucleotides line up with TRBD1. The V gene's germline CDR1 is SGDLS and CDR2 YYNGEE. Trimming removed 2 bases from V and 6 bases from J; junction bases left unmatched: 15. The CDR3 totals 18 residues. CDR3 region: CASSVKIDRDRVSNEQFF. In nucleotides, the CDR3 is TGTGCCAGCAGCGTGAAAATTGACCGGGACAGGGTTTCCAATGAGCAGTTCTTC.

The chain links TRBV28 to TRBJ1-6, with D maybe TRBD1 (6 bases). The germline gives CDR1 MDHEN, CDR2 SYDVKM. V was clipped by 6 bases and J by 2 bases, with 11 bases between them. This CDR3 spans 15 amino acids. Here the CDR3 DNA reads TGTGCCAGCAGCCCAGGGGAAACCTATAATTCACCCCTCCACTTT. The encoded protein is CASSPGETYNSPLHF.

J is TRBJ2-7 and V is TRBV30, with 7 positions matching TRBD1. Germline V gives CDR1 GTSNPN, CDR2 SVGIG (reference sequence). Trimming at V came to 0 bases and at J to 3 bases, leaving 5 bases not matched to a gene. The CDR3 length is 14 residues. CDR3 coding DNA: TGTGCCTGGAGTGTTGGGACAGACAGCTACGAGCAGTACTTC. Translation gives CAWSVGTDSYEQYF.

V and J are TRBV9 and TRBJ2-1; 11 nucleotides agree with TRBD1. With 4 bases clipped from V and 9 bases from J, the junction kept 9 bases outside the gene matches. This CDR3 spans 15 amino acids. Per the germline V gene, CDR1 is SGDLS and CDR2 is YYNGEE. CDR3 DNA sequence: TGTGCCAGCAGCCCAGGACAGGGGGCGAACGGTGAGCAGTTCTTC. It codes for CASSPGQGANGEQFF.

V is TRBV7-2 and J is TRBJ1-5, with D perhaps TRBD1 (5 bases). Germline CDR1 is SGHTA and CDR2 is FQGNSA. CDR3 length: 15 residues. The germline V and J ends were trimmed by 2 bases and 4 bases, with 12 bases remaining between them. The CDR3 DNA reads TGTGCCAGCAGCTTAAATCAGGGTATTAATCAGCCCCAGCATTTT. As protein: CASSLNQGINQPQHF.

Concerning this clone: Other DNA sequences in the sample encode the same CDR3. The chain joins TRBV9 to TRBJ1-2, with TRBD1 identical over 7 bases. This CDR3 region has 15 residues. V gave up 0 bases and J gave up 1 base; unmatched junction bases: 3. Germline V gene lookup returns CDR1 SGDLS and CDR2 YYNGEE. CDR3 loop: CASSVDRGLNYGYTF. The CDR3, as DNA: TGTGCCAGCAGCGTAGATAGGGGGCTTAACTATGGCTACACCTTC.

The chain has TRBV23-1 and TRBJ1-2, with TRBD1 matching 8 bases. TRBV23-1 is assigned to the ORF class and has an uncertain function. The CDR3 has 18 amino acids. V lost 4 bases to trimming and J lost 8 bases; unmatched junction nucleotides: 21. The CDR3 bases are TGCGCCAGCAGTCGACTAAGACTAGAGGACAGGGATTCCTCCGGCTACACCTTC. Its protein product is CASSRLRLEDRDSSGYTF.

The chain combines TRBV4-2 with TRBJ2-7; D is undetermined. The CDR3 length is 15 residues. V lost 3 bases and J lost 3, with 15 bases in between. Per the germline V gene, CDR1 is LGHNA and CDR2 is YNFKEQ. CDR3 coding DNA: TGTGCCAGCAGCCAGAGCCAAGGGTCCGGCTACGAGCAGTACTTC. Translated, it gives CASSQSQGSGYEQYF.

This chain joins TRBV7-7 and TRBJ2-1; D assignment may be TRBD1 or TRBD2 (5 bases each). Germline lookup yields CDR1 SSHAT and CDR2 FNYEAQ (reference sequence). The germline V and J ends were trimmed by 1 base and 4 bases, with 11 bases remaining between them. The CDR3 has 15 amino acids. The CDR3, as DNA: TGTGCCAGCAGCTTAGACAGGAGCGGATACAATGAGCAGTTCTTC. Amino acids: CASSLDRSGYNEQFF.

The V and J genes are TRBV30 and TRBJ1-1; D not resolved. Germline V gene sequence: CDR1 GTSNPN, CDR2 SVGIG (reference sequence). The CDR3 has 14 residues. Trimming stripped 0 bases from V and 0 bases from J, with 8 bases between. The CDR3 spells CAWSVREMNTEAFF. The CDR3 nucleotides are TGTGCCTGGAGTGTGAGGGAGATGAACACTGAAGCTTTCTTT.

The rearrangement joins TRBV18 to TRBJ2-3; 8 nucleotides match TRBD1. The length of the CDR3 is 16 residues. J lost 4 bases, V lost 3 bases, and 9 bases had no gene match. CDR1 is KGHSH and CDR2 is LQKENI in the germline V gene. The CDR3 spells CASSPRTGFGSDTQYF. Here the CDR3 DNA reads TGTGCCAGCTCACCCCGGACAGGGTTTGGATCAGATACGCAGTATTTT.

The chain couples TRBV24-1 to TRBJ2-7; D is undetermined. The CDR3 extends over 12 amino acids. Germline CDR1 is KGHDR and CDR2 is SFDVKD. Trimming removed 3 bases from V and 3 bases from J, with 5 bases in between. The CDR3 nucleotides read TGTGCCACCAGTGATCTTAACTACGAGCAGTACTTC. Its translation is CATSDLNYEQYF.

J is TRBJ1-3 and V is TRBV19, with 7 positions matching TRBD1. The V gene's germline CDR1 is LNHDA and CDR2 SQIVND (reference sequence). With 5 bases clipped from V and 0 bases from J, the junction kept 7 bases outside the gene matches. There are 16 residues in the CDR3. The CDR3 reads CASSQDRPLSGNTIYF. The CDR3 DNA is TGTGCCAGTAGTCAGGACAGGCCGCTCTCTGGAAACACCATATATTTT.

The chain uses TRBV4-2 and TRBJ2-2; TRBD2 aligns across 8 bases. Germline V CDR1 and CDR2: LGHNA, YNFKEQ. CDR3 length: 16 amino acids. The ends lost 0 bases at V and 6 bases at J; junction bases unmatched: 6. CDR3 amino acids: CASSQERGGRAGELFF. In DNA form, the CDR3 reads TGTGCCAGCAGCCAAGAACGGGGGGGGCGAGCCGGGGAGCTGTTTTTT.

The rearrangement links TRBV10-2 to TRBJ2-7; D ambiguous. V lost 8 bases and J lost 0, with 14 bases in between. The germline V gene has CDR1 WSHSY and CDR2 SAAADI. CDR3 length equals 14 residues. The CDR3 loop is CASSVSGSSYEQYF. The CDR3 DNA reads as TGCGCCAGCTCGGTTTCTGGTTCCTCCTACGAGCAGTACTTC.